This T cell receptor beta chain comes out of a study of control samples from healthy donors and cancer patients. The repertoire was sequenced with immunoSEQ multiplex PCR; TCRdb's copy has only in-frame clones and lacks some. This table has about 190,000 clones, 91% appearing once. The germline gives CDR1 MNHEY, CDR2 SVGAGI. The ends lost 5 bases at V and 8 bases at J; junction bases unmatched: 7. This CDR3 is 14 amino acids long. The sequence was obtained from a man in his thirties or forties in good health. The chain has TRBV6-5 and TRBJ1-4; 8 bases agree with TRBD1. Sequencing input: blood. CDR3 DNA: TGTGCCAGCAGTCCGACAGGGGCTATAGAAAAACTGTTTTTT. It codes for CASSPTGAIEKLFF.